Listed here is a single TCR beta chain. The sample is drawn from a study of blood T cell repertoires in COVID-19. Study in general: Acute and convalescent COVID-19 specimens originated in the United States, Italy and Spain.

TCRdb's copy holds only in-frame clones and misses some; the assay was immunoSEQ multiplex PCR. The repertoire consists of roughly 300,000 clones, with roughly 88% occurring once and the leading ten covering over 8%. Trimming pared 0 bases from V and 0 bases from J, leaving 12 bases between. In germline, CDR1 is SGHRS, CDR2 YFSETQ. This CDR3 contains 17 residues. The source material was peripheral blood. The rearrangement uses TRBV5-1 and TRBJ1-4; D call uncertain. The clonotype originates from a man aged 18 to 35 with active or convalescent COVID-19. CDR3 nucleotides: TGCGCCAGCAGCTTGGCCCCTGTCAGTGCAACTAATGAAAAACTGTTTTTT. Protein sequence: CASSLAPVSATNEKLFF.